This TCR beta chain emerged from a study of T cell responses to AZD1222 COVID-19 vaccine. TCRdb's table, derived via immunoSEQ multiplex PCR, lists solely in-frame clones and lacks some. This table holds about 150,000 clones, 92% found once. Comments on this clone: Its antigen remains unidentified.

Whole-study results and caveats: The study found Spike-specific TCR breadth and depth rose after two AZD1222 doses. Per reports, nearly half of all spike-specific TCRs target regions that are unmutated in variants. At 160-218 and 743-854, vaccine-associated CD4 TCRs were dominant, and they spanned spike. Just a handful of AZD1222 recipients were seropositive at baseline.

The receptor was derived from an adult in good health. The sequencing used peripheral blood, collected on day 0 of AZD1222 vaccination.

DNA for the CDR3: TGTGCCAGCAGAAAACAGACACTTAGCAATCAGCCCCAGCATTTT. Protein product: CASRKQTLSNQPQHF. The chain couples TRBV27 to TRBJ1-5; D not certain. The CDR3 loop spans 15 amino acids. The V end lost 6 bases, the J end lost 0 bases, and 12 bases lay between the germline ends. Germline CDR1 MNHEY, CDR2 SMNVEV (reference sequence).